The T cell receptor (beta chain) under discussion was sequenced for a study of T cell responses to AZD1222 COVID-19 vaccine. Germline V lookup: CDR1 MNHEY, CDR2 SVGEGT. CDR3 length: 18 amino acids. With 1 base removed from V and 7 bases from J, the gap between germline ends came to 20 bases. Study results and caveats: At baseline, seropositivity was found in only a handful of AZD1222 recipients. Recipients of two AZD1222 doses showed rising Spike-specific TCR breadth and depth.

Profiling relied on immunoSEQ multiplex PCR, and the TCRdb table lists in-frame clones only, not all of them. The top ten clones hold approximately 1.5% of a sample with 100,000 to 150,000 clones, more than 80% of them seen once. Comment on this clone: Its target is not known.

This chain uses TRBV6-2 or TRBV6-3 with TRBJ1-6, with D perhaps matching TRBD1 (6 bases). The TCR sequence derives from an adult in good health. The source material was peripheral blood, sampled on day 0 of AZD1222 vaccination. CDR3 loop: CASSYYRPGAKSNSPLHF. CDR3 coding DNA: TGTGCCAGCAGTTACTATCGACCGGGGGCGAAATCGAATTCACCCCTCCACTTT.